This is a list of T cell receptor beta chains from one sample in a study of identical twins. From the 5' RACE reads, TCRdb called clonotypes with MiXCR, one entry per CDR3 protein. In the table there are nearly 900,000 distinct CDR3 sequences, roughly an eighth of which are singletons. The data also belong to a second study, concerning yellow fever vaccine responses in identical twins.

The material sequenced was PBMCs. The receptors stem from a woman under 30 in good health. Both conserved end residues are part of each CDR3. The D gene is left open where the match is weak. For some rows the clone size is stated as once, few or many, or as a class when expanded; others skip it.

CDR3aa | CDR3nt | v_gene | abundance | j_gene | d_gene
CASSFKRAGGPTDTQYF | TGTGCCAGCAGTTTTAAACGGGCGGGAGGGCCGACAGATACGCAGTATTTT | TRBV12-3/TRBV12-4 | . | TRBJ2-3 | TRBD2
CASSYSGGWGRGEQFF | TGTGCCAGCAGTTACAGTGGGGGGTGGGGGAGGGGTGAGCAGTTCTTC | TRBV6-5 | . | TRBJ2-1 | TRBD2
CASSQGTSGGATYNEQFF | TGCGCCAGCAGCCAAGGGACTAGCGGGGGGGCCACCTACAATGAGCAGTTCTTC | TRBV5-1 | . | TRBJ2-1 | TRBD2
CASSSAGWGYTEAFF | TGTGCCAGCAGTTCCGCAGGGTGGGGGTACACTGAAGCTTTCTTT | TRBV6-5 | . | TRBJ1-1 | .
CASSLRLAGLEETQYF | TGTGCCAGCAGCTTACGACTAGCGGGGCTGGAAGAGACCCAGTACTTC | TRBV13 | . | TRBJ2-5 | TRBD2
CATSDSGTNQPQHF | TGTGCCACCAGTGACTCCGGGACAAATCAGCCCCAGCATTTT | TRBV24-1 | . | TRBJ1-5 | .
CASSLSGNEQFF | TGTGCCAGCAGCTTAAGTGGCAATGAGCAGTTCTTC | TRBV12-3/TRBV12-4 | many | TRBJ2-1 | .
CASSEGGGIYGYTF | TGTGCCAGCAGTGAAGGAGGGGGAATCTATGGCTACACCTTC | TRBV6-1 | few | TRBJ1-2 | .
CASSPRGMVEETQYF | TGTGCCAGCAGCCCCCGAGGGATGGTGGAAGAGACCCAGTACTTC | TRBV7-9 | . | TRBJ2-5 | .
CASRGRRTGFPDRGADTQYF | TGTGCCAGTAGAGGACGGAGGACAGGGTTTCCGGACAGGGGTGCAGATACGCAGTATTTT | TRBV19 | . | TRBJ2-3 | TRBD1
CASSESAWAGGLSGANVLTF | TGCGCCAGCAGTGAGTCGGCCTGGGCAGGGGGCCTCTCTGGGGCCAACGTCCTGACTTTC | TRBV10-2 | . | TRBJ2-6 | TRBD1
CASSQEGAGEKLFF | TGTGCCAGCAGCCAAGAGGGGGCGGGTGAAAAACTGTTTTTT | TRBV14 | . | TRBJ1-4 | .
CASRGLAGNEQFF | TGTGCCAGCAGAGGACTAGCGGGCAATGAGCAGTTCTTC | TRBV28 | many | TRBJ2-1 | TRBD2
CASSLDLGQQETQYF | TGTGCCAGCAGTTTAGATTTGGGACAACAAGAGACCCAGTACTTC | TRBV28 | few | TRBJ2-5 | .
CASSVPGAGTDTQYF | TGTGCCAGCAGTGTCCCGGGGGCCGGGACAGATACGCAGTATTTT | TRBV2 | many | TRBJ2-3 | .
CASSIRFSPRIDEQFF | TGTGCCAGCAGCATTAGATTTTCCCCCCGAATTGATGAGCAGTTCTTC | TRBV11-2 | few | TRBJ2-1 | .
CASSRSLPPHTGELFF | TGTGCCAGCAGCCGTTCATTACCCCCGCACACCGGGGAGCTGTTTTTT | TRBV7-2 | many | TRBJ2-2 | .
CATSRLTSAETDTQYF | TGTGCCACCAGCAGACTTACTAGCGCTGAGACAGATACGCAGTATTTT | TRBV15 | . | TRBJ2-3 | TRBD2
CASSSDRVVQPQHF | TGTGCCAGCAGTTCGGACAGGGTGGTCCAGCCCCAGCATTTT | TRBV5-5 | . | TRBJ1-5 | TRBD1
CASSYAGTGPYGYTF | TGTGCCAGCAGCTATGCCGGGACAGGGCCCTATGGCTACACCTTC | TRBV7-9 | . | TRBJ1-2 | TRBD1
CASSMDRSYNEQFF | TGTGCCAGCAGCATGGACAGGAGTTACAATGAGCAGTTCTTC | TRBV7-9 | few | TRBJ2-1 | TRBD1
CASRTIPGLAGGQETQYF | TGTGCCAGCAGGACCATCCCGGGACTAGCGGGAGGCCAAGAGACCCAGTACTTC | TRBV5-5 | . | TRBJ2-5 | TRBD2
CASSTLGQDSGNTIYF | TGCGCCAGCAGCACCCTGGGACAGGACTCTGGAAACACCATATATTTT | TRBV5-1 | . | TRBJ1-3 | TRBD1
CASSFRDLAKNIQYF | TGTGCCAGCAGTTTCCGGGACCTAGCCAAAAACATTCAGTACTTC | TRBV2 | . | TRBJ2-4 | .
CASSPHEVSEKLFF | TGCGCCAGCAGCCCACACGAAGTCAGTGAAAAACTGTTTTTT | TRBV4-1 | few | TRBJ1-4 | .
CASSPLGVYEQYF | TGTGCCAGTAGTCCTCTCGGGGTTTACGAGCAGTACTTC | TRBV19 | few | TRBJ2-7 | .
CSARDYRALNTEAFF | TGCAGTGCTAGAGATTATCGGGCTCTGAACACTGAAGCTTTCTTT | TRBV20-1 | few | TRBJ1-1 | .
CATRGAGRATEAFF | TGTGCCACCAGGGGCGCGGGTCGAGCCACTGAAGCTTTCTTT | TRBV24-1 | . | TRBJ1-1 | .
CASSLNGVGGYTF | TGTGCCAGCAGCTTGAACGGCGTTGGTGGCTACACCTTC | TRBV5-4 | many | TRBJ1-2 | .
CASRDRTSGANVLTF | TGTGCCAGCAGGGACAGGACTTCTGGGGCCAACGTCCTGACTTTC | TRBV2 | . | TRBJ2-6 | TRBD1
CASSLTDDYQPQHF | TGTGCCAGCAGCCTGACAGACGACTATCAGCCCCAGCATTTT | TRBV12-3/TRBV12-4 | . | TRBJ1-5 | .
CASSYVGDRGNGYTF | TGTGCCAGCAGTTACGTAGGGGACAGGGGTAATGGCTACACCTTC | TRBV6-5 | . | TRBJ1-2 | TRBD1
CSATEPQQETQYF | TGCAGTGCTACAGAGCCTCAACAAGAGACCCAGTACTTC | TRBV20-1 | few | TRBJ2-5 | .
CASSFGGVALDTQYF | TGTGCCAGCAGTTTTGGCGGGGTAGCTCTGGATACGCAGTATTTT | TRBV12-3/TRBV12-4 | many | TRBJ2-3 | .
CSAPGRTGGENEQFF | TGCAGTGCCCCAGGTAGGACAGGGGGCGAAAATGAGCAGTTCTTC | TRBV20-1 | . | TRBJ2-1 | TRBD1